One and the same sample provided the 7 T cell receptor beta chains below, sequenced in a study of cytomegalovirus exposure and HLA in healthy donors. The PCR employed 60 Vbeta primers together with 13 Jbeta primers. Method: immunoSEQ multiplex PCR; TCRdb's copy keeps in-frame clones and lacks some. The sample records 150,000 or so clones, 70% to 90% being singletons. The sequencing sample was made of PBMCs. The receptors were gathered from a middle-aged woman in good health and CMV-seropositive.

V and J are TRBV28 and TRBJ2-7, with TRBD1 matching 8 bases. CDR1 is MDHEN and CDR2 is SYDVKM in the germline V gene. The CDR3 has 13 residues. Unmatched junction bases numbered 2, after V lost 6 bases and J lost 1 base. Written as DNA, the CDR3 is TGTGCCAGCAGAACAGGGGGATCCTACGAGCAGTACTTC. Protein product: CASRTGGSYEQYF.

The chain joins TRBV19 to TRBJ2-5; D is perhaps TRBD2 (6 bases). V was clipped by 5 bases and J by 5 bases, with 15 bases between them. This CDR3 spans 14 amino acids. Germline CDR1 and CDR2: LNHDA and SQIVND (reference sequence). The CDR3 region has the DNA TGTGCCAGTAGTCGATGGGGGGTCGAGGAGACCCAGTACTTC. Translating gives CASSRWGVEETQYF.

The V call is TRBV7-3, the J call TRBJ2-3, with 10 bases that match TRBD2. The CDR3 runs to 12 residues. The V and J ends lost 4 bases and 11 bases, in that order; junction bases with no gene match: 3. CDR1 is SGHTA and CDR2 is FQGTGA in the germline V gene. CDR3 coding DNA: TGTGCCAGCAGCTCTTCTAGCGGGGGGCAGTATTTT. Translating gives CASSSSSGGQYF.

J is TRBJ2-1 and V is TRBV7-2, with 7 bases aligning to TRBD2. Germline-derived CDR1 and CDR2 are SGHTA and FQGNSA. V dropped 4 bases and J dropped 8; count of bases not matched to a gene: 14. The CDR3 sequence is 16 residues long. CDR3 loop: CASSSTPWTSLDEQFF. The CDR3 DNA reads as TGTGCCAGCAGCTCTACCCCCTGGACTAGTTTGGATGAGCAGTTCTTC.

This clone was recorded a few times. The genes are TRBV29-1 and TRBJ2-5; 7 nucleotides line up with TRBD2. V shed 3 bases and J 11 bases; nucleotides not matched to a gene: 12. This CDR3 has 13 amino acids. CDR1 is SQVTM, CDR2 ANQGSEA, per germline. DNA for the CDR3: TGCAGCGTTGATTACAGGCCCGCGGGGGAGCAGTACTTC. It encodes CSVDYRPAGEQYF. The full variable domain, its missing parts supplied by reference TRBV29-1 and TRBJ2-5, is SAVISQKPSRDICQRGTSLTIQCQVDSQVTMMFWYRQQPGQSLTLIATANQGSEATYESGFVIDKFPISRPNLTFSTLTVSNMSPEDSSIYLCSVDYRPAGEQYFGPGTRLLVL.

As DNA, the CDR3 is TGTGCCACCAGCACCCAGACAGGGCCCTACACTGAAGCTTTCTTT. This translates into CATSTQTGPYTEAFF. The gene calls are TRBV15 and TRBJ1-1; TRBD1 agrees at 7 bases. The CDR3 is made up of 15 amino acids. Losses at the gene ends were 4 bases for V and 3 bases for J; bases not matched to a gene: 8. The germline V gene encodes CDR1 LNHNV and CDR2 YYDKDF (reference sequence). Based on the CDR3 plus reference TRBV15 and TRBJ1-1, the full variable domain is DAMVIQNPRYQVTQFGKPVTLSCSQTLNHNVMYWYQQKSSQAPKLLFHYYDKDFNNEADTPDNFQSRRPNTSFCFLDIRSPGLGDTAMYLCATSTQTGPYTEAFFGQGTRLTVV.

This clone was counted ten times or more. The chain couples TRBV28 to TRBJ2-7, with TRBD2 matching over 13 bases. The CDR3 is made up of 17 amino acids. Germline V CDR1 and CDR2: MDHEN, SYDVKM. Trimming took 7 bases from V and 4 from J; bases not matched to a gene: 13. CDR3 loop: CASTLLGLAGERYEQYF. As DNA, the CDR3 is TGTGCCAGCACTCTCCTCGGACTAGCGGGAGAACGGTACGAGCAGTACTTC.